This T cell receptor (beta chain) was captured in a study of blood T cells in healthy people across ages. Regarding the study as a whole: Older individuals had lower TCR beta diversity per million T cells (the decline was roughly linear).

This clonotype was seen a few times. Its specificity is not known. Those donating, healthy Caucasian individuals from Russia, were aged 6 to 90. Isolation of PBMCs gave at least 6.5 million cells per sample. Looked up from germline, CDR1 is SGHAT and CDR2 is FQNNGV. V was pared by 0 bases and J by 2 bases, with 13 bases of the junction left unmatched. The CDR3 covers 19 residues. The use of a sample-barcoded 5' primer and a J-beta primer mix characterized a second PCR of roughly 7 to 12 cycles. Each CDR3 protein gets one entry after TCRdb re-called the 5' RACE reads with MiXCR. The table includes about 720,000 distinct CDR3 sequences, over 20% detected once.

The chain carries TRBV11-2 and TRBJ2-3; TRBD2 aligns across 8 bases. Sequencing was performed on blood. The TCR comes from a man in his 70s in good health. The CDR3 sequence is CASSLDPAGTSIPTDTQYF. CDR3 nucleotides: TGTGCCAGCAGCTTAGACCCGGCCGGGACTAGTATACCCACAGATACGCAGTATTTT.